These 8 T cell receptor beta chains originate from one sample sequenced in a study of siplizumab effects on memory and regulatory T cells. Sequencing was performed with immunoSEQ multiplex PCR; in TCRdb, only in-frame clones are kept and a portion is missing. Of 100,000 or so clones listed, 92% are singletons. Sample: Tregs sorted from blood. The receptors derive from a human donor in good health.

The chain links TRBV19 to TRBJ1-1; the D gene is possibly TRBD1 (5 bases). CDR1 is LNHDA and CDR2 is SQIVND in the germline V gene (reference sequence). The CDR3 consists of 14 residues. V was cut by 7 bases and J by 1 base, with 13 bases left in between. This chain's CDR3 is CASIWGGRNTEAFF. For the CDR3, the DNA is TGTGCCAGTATCTGGGGCGGGCGGAACACTGAAGCTTTCTTT.

This clone has only a few counts. The J gene is TRBJ1-1, the V gene TRBV19, with 7 bases that match TRBD1. The trim removed 7 bases at V and 8 bases at J, leaving 16 bases unmatched. Germline CDR1 and CDR2: LNHDA and SQIVND (reference sequence). The length of the CDR3 is 15 residues. CDR3: CASTGGGQAVTEAFF. CDR3 coding DNA: TGTGCCAGTACCGGGGGCGGACAGGCGGTTACCGAAGCTTTCTTT.

This chain joins TRBV19 and TRBJ1-2; D might be TRBD1 (6 bases). V was shortened by 6 bases and J by 0 bases, with 11 bases between the two germline ends. Germline lookup yields CDR1 LNHDA and CDR2 SQIVND (reference sequence). The CDR3 consists of 14 residues. The CDR3: CASRRDTTNYGYTF. The CDR3 DNA follows: TGTGCCAGTAGGCGGGACACTACTAACTATGGCTACACCTTC.

This clone was seen a single time. The V gene is TRBV6-5, the J gene TRBJ1-2, with no clear D. The CDR3 loop spans 14 amino acids. CDR1 and CDR2 from the germline V gene are MNHEY and SVGAGI. Trimming removed 4 bases from V and 1 base from J, with 10 bases in between. The CDR3 here is CASSSDWGNYGYTF. The CDR3 DNA reads as TGTGCCAGCAGTTCGGACTGGGGTAACTATGGCTACACCTTC.

The chain recombines TRBV27 with TRBJ2-7; 8 bases are a match to TRBD2. Germline CDR1 and CDR2: MNHEY and SMNVEV (reference sequence). The junction had 14 bases not matched to a gene; V was cut back by 6 bases and J by 7 bases. This CDR3 is 15 amino acids long. Written as DNA, the CDR3 is TGTGCCAGCAGGTCGGGACTAGGCGCGAGGGGTGAGCAGTACTTC. Encoded protein: CASRSGLGARGEQYF.

The chain employs TRBV2 and TRBJ1-3; TRBD1 is a possible D gene (5 bases). The germline V gene encodes CDR1 SNHLY and CDR2 FYNNEI. This CDR3 contains 15 residues. V shed 4 bases and J shed 0 bases, with 10 bases lying between them. The CDR3 bases are TGTGCCAGCAGTGTTAGACAGAGCTCTGGAAACACCATATATTTT. It specifies CASSVRQSSGNTIYF.

This chain links TRBV7-2 with TRBJ1-2; a possible D gene is TRBD1 (5 bases). Trimming cost V 1 base and J 5 bases, with 11 bases left between them. The CDR3 contains 14 residues. The germline CDR1 and CDR2 sequences are SGHTA and FQGNSA. The CDR3 loop is CASSLEGTVYGYTF. The CDR3, as DNA: TGTGCCAGCAGCTTAGAGGGGACGGTTTATGGCTACACCTTC.

The count of this clone is one. This chain joins TRBV6-6 and TRBJ2-7, with TRBD1 matching over 8 bases. After removal of 0 bases from V and 6 bases from J, the junction contained 4 bases not matched to a gene. CDR1 MNHNY and CDR2 SVGAGI come from the germline V gene (reference sequence). CDR3 length equals 14 residues. For the CDR3, the DNA is TGTGCCAGCAGTTACTCGGACAGGGCGGGCGAGCAGTACTTC. As protein: CASSYSDRAGEQYF.